This TCR beta chain was observed in a study of OX40 agonist ivuxolimab in advanced cancers. Regarding the study in general: Ivuxolimab was an agonistic, fully human IgG2 monoclonal antibody directed against OX40 (CD134), a costimulatory receptor. Intravenous ivuxolimab was administered to patients every 2 weeks at six dose levels: 0.01, 0.1, 0.3, 1.5, 3 and 10 mg/kg. Of the approximately 50 dose-escalation patients, hepatocellular carcinoma was present in about 20, melanoma in roughly 15, renal cell carcinoma in 9 and head and neck cancer in 9. In the dose-escalation cohort, more than 75% of patients were male, and the mean age was around 60 years, with a range of 23 to 79. Patients were allowed to have had prior anti-PD-1, anti-PD-L1 or anti-CTLA-4 therapy, and 30% to 40% of the dose-escalation patients had previously received checkpoint inhibitors. Partial responses occurred in three dose-escalation patients, of whom one had hepatocellular carcinoma and two had cutaneous melanoma. Peripheral TCRbeta sequencing aimed to test whether ivuxolimab altered TCR sequence diversity and caused clonal T-cell expansion. The paper covers the monotherapy dose-escalation part of the phase I ivuxolimab trial, which included N ≈ 57 patients. The research as a whole found: After ivuxolimab, CD8+ T cells had more expanded clones than CD4+ T cells on average. The antigen specificity of the clonally expanded peripheral T cells was not determined. In partial responders in the 0.1-3.0 mg/kg groups, normalized peripheral clonal expansion was found to be among the lowest, especially among CD8+ T cells. Low levels of normalized T-cell clonal expansion were also shown by some nonresponding patients. At doses of 0.1 to 3.0 mg/kg, clonal expansion of both CD4+ and CD8+ T cells in blood was seen between baseline and week 6.

A remark on this clone: No antigen is known for it. There are no base qualities to consult, and no much larger clone falls within one base.

Patients with a history of autoimmune disease or receiving systemic immunosuppression were excluded from the trial. In every dose cohort, peripheral blood was drawn for TCR sequencing at baseline, cycle 4 day 1, and cycle 7 day 1. Samples were obtained from an open-label, multicenter, first-in-human phase I dose-escalation trial of ivuxolimab. Adults with locally advanced or metastatic melanoma, renal cell, hepatocellular, or head and neck squamous cell carcinoma were enrolled in the trial. CD4+ and CD8+ T cells were sorted separately from peripheral blood before TCR sequencing. Genomic DNA was isolated from the sorted cells so that the TCRbeta CDR3 region could be sequenced. TCRbeta CDR3 regions were sequenced using the immunoSEQ Assay. TCRdb retrieved this table from immuneACCESS and kept in-frame rearrangements only. Not all clones are present; in checked studies, unresolved V genes account for under half, and no reason is known for the remainder. Recorded for this sample are 85,000 to 130,000 clones; around nine tenths of them occurred a single time. The top ten constitute around 0.5% of the sample.

Including cysteine and phenylalanine, the CDR3 has 17 amino acids. The read is trimmed to its CDR3 DNA, 51 bases read in frame from base 1. CDR1 and CDR2, per the germline V gene, are SGHAT and FQNNGV. Cut back by 4 bases and 5 bases, the V and J ends lie 22 bases apart. Specimen: CD4+ or CD8+ T cells sorted from blood, collected in a trial of the OX40 agonist ivuxolimab. Recombination joined TRBV11-2 with TRBJ2-3; a tentative D match to TRBD2 spans 7 bases. This clonotype was obtained from an adult with an advanced solid tumor such as melanoma, head and neck, liver or kidney cancer. The CDR3 reads CASSSTRGGPLLDTQYF. DNA sequence: TGTGCCAGCAGCTCGACTAGGGGGGGGCCTCTGCTAGATACGCAGTATTTT. Full variable domain (CDR3 extended with the reference TRBV11-2 and TRBJ2-3 proteins): EAGVAQSPRYKIIEKRQSVAFWCNPISGHATLYWYQQILGQGPKLLIQFQNNGVVDDSQLPKDRFSAERLKGVDSTLKIQPAKLEDSAVYLCASSSTRGGPLLDTQYFGPGTRLTVL.